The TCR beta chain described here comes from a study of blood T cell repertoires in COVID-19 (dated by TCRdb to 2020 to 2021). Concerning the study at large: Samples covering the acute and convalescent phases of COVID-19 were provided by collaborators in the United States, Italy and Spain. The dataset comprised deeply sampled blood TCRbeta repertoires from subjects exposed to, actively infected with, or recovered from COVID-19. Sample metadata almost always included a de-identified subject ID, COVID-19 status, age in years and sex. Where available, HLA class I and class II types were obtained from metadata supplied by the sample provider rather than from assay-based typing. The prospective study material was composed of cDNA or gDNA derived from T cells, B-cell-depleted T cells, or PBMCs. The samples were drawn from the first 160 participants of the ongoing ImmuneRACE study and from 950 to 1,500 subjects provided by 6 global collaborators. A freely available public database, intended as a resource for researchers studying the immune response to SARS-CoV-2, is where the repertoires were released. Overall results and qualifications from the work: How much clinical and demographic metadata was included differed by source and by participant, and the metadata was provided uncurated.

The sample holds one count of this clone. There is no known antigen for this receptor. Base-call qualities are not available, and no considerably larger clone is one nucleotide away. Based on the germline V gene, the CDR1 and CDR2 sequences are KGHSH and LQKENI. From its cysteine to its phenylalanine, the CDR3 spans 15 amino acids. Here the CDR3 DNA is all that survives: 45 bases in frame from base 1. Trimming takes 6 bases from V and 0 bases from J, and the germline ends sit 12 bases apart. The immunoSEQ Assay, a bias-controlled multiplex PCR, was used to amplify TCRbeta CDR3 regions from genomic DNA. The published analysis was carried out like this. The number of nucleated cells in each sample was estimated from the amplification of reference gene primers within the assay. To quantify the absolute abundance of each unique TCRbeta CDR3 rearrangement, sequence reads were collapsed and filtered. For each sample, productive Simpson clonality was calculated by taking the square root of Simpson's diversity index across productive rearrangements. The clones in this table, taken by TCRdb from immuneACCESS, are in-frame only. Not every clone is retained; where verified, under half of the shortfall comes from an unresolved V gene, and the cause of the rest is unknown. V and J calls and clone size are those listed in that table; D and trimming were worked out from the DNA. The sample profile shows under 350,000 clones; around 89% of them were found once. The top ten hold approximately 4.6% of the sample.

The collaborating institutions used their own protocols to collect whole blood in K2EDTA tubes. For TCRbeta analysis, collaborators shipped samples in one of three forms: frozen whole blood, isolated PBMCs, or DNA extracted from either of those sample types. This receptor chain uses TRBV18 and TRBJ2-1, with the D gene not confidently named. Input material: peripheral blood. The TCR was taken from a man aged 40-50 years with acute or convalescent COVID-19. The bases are TGTGCCAGCTCCTCAAGCCCAAGCTCCTACAATGAGCAGTTCTTC. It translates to CASSSSPSSYNEQFF.